The 26 T cell receptor beta chains listed next were all sequenced from one sample in a study of cytomegalovirus exposure and HLA in healthy donors. It was with 60 Vbeta and 13 Jbeta primers that the PCR ran. Profiled with immunoSEQ multiplex PCR; TCRdb holds only in-frame clones, not every one. The sample yields 110,000 or so clones, 60% to 80% seen once. Sequenced input: PBMCs. The source of these receptors is a man younger than 35 in good health and CMV-seropositive.

CDR3 sequence: CASSYGLAPSTGELFF. For the CDR3, the DNA is TGTGCCAGCAGTTACGGACTAGCGCCGAGCACCGGGGAGCTGTTTTTT. This chain connects TRBV6-6 to TRBJ2-2; TRBD2 matches 9 bases. The CDR3 totals 16 residues. CDR1 is MNHNY and CDR2 is SVGAGI in the germline V gene (reference sequence). V gave up 2 bases and J gave up 4 bases; unmatched junction bases: 5.

The chain recombines TRBV11-2 with TRBJ2-1, with TRBD2 identical over 7 bases. CDR1 is SGHAT and CDR2 is FQNNGV in the germline V gene. Trimming took 2 bases from V and 2 from J; bases not matched to a gene: 3. The length of the CDR3 is 15 residues. The CDR3 nucleotides are TGTGCCAGCAGCTTATGGAGCGGGGCCTACAATGAGCAGTTCTTC. Protein product: CASSLWSGAYNEQFF.

The chain carries TRBV27 and TRBJ1-2; D is possibly TRBD1 (6 bases). V was shortened by 4 bases and J by 0 bases, with 9 bases between the two germline ends. Germline assignment: CDR1 MNHEY and CDR2 SMNVEV (reference sequence). There are 14 residues in the CDR3. The CDR3 loop is CASSSRQANYGYTF. The DNA for the CDR3 is TGTGCCAGCAGTTCCAGACAGGCTAACTATGGCTACACCTTC.

The table lists this clone with a count of one. The genes are TRBV18 and TRBJ2-4; possible D gene TRBD1, 5 bases. The V and J ends lost 3 bases and 9 bases respectively, with 21 bases between them. CDR3 length: 16 residues. Looked up from germline, CDR1 is KGHSH and CDR2 is LQKENI. As DNA, the CDR3 is TGTGCCAGCTCACCTTGGGTTGGCAGCCTAGGGGTCATTCAGTACTTC. Translating gives CASSPWVGSLGVIQYF.

The chain uses TRBV2 and TRBJ2-1; 8 positions match TRBD1. This CDR3 region has 14 residues. Germline CDR1 reads SNHLY; CDR2 reads FYNNEI. V lost 9 bases and J lost 6; bases outside the gene matches: 10. The CDR3 protein is CASRADRGGNEQFF. CDR3 DNA: TGTGCCAGTAGAGCCGACAGGGGCGGCAATGAGCAGTTCTTC.

The J gene is TRBJ1-5, the V gene TRBV28, with D uncertain. The CDR3 covers 15 residues. Germline V gene data show CDR1 as MDHEN and CDR2 as SYDVKM. V lost 4 bases and J lost 6, with 16 bases in between. CDR3 amino acids: CASSSRLGVPQPQHF. For the CDR3, the DNA is TGTGCCAGCAGTTCAAGACTGGGTGTCCCTCAGCCCCAGCATTTT.

V is TRBV7-9 and J is TRBJ1-4, with a weak D call TRBD1 (5 bases). With 6 bases removed from V and 2 bases from J, the gap between germline ends came to 19 bases. Germline CDR1 reads SEHNR; CDR2 reads FQNEAQ (reference sequence). There are 17 residues in the CDR3. As DNA, the CDR3 is TGTGCCAGCAGTCCCACCACCCGCGGGGGTACTAATGAAAAACTGTTTTTT. Translated, it gives CASSPTTRGGTNEKLFF. Drawing the rest from reference TRBV7-9 and TRBJ1-4, the complete variable domain is DTGVSQNPRHKITKRGQNVTFRCDPISEHNRLYWYRQTLGQGPEFLTYFQNEAQLEKSRLLSDRFSAERPKGSFSTLEIQRTEQGDSAMYLCASSPTTRGGTNEKLFFGSGTQLSVL.

Only a few counts were recorded for this clone. The chain has TRBV18 and TRBJ2-2; TRBD1 agrees at 8 bases. The trim removed 3 bases at V and 2 bases at J, leaving 11 bases unmatched. The CDR3 consists of 18 residues. Germline V gene lookup returns CDR1 KGHSH and CDR2 LQKENI. The CDR3 loop reads CASSPLYGQGLNTGELFF. The CDR3 bases are TGTGCCAGCTCACCCCTTTACGGACAGGGCCTTAACACCGGGGAGCTGTTTTTT.

The CDR3 is CASSLGLEGDGEQYV. DNA for the CDR3: TGTGCCAGCAGCTTGGGGCTCGAGGGGGACGGCGAGCAGTACGTC. This chain links TRBV5-6 with TRBJ2-7; the D gene is possibly TRBD1 (6 bases). Germline assignment: CDR1 SGHDT and CDR2 YYEEEE. CDR3 size: 15 residues. The V and J ends lost 0 bases and 6 bases respectively, with 16 bases between them.

The genes are TRBV7-9 and TRBJ1-3, with D possibly being TRBD1 (5 bases). Germline CDR1 is SEHNR and CDR2 is FQNEAQ (reference sequence). V lost 6 bases, J lost 0 bases, and 12 bases lay in between. CDR3 length: 15 residues. The DNA of the CDR3 is TGTGCCAGCAGTACCGCCGACAGCTCTGGAAACACCATATATTTT. Translating it yields CASSTADSSGNTIYF.

This clone was seen a single time. The rearrangement uses TRBV18 and TRBJ2-7; TRBD2 agrees at 7 bases. V was pared by 3 bases and J by 3 bases, with 8 bases of the junction left unmatched. There are 15 residues in the CDR3. The germline V gene encodes CDR1 KGHSH and CDR2 LQKENI. The CDR3 reads CASSPGVGGNYEQYV. CDR3 DNA: TGTGCCAGCTCACCGGGTGTGGGGGGGAACTACGAGCAGTACGTC.

The chain recombines TRBV15 with TRBJ2-7; 7 bases fit TRBD2. Per germline, CDR1 LNHNV and CDR2 YYDKDF (reference sequence). The CDR3 runs 15 residues. V shed 1 base and J 2 bases; nucleotides not matched to a gene: 5. The DNA of the CDR3 is TGTGCCACCAGCAGAGGAGCGGGACCTCCCTACGAGCAGTACTTC. Its translation: CATSRGAGPPYEQYF.

The genes are TRBV5-1 and TRBJ2-1; 11 nucleotides line up with TRBD2. Losses at the gene ends were 3 bases for V and 7 bases for J; bases not matched to a gene: 12. The CDR3 covers 17 residues. Germline loops: CDR1 SGHRS, CDR2 YFSETQ. The CDR3 nucleotides are TGCGCCAGCAGCTCTAATAGCGGGGGGGCGGTCAGTAATGAGCAGTTCTTC. The encoded protein is CASSSNSGGAVSNEQFF.

The J gene is TRBJ2-3, the V gene TRBV4-1; no firm D call. V was cut by 0 bases and J by 2 bases, with 6 bases left in between. The length of the CDR3 is 14 residues. Germline CDR1 reads MGHRA; CDR2 reads YSYEKL. The CDR3 region has the DNA TGCGCCAGCAGCCAAGACAGAAACACAGATACGCAGTATTTT. Its translation is CASSQDRNTDTQYF.

V gene TRBV5-5 combines with J gene TRBJ1-2; no definite D call. The CDR3 is 14 residues long. Trimming stripped 1 base from V and 4 bases from J, with 11 bases between. Germline CDR1 is SGHKS and CDR2 is YYEKEE (reference sequence). CDR3 in amino acids: CASSLFFPSYGYTF. CDR3 sequence (DNA): TGTGCCAGCAGCTTGTTCTTTCCGAGCTATGGCTACACCTTC.

The genes are TRBV7-9 and TRBJ2-4; tentatively, D is TRBD2 (5 bases). The CDR3 runs to 15 residues. V was clipped by 5 bases and J by 3 bases, with 14 bases between them. Germline values: CDR1 SEHNR, CDR2 FQNEAQ (reference sequence). CDR3 DNA sequence: TGTGCCAGCAGCGCGGCCGGGGTAGACAAAAACATTCAGTACTTC. This gives the protein CASSAAGVDKNIQYF.

The J gene is TRBJ1-6, the V gene TRBV28, with D maybe TRBD1 (6 bases). This CDR3 region has 15 residues. Germline CDR1 and CDR2: MDHEN and SYDVKM. Trimming removed 6 bases from V and 3 bases from J, with 12 bases in between. Here the CDR3 DNA reads TGTGCCAGCAGGACCTCGGACAGCTATAATTCACCCCTCCACTTT. As protein: CASRTSDSYNSPLHF.

The gene calls are TRBV6-6 and TRBJ1-6; D unresolved. Germline V gene data show CDR1 as MNHNY and CDR2 as SVGAGI (reference sequence). The CDR3 spans 14 residues. The V gene lost 0 bases and the J gene lost 14 bases, with 14 bases spanning the gap. The CDR3 region has the DNA TGTGCCAGCAGTTACTCGGCCGGGTTCGGGTCCCTCCACTTT. Translating it yields CASSYSAGFGSLHF.

V is TRBV7-3 and J is TRBJ2-1, with D perhaps matching TRBD1 (5 bases). V shed 0 bases and J shed 9 bases, with 9 bases lying between them. The V gene's germline CDR1 is SGHTA and CDR2 FQGTGA. This CDR3 is built from 13 residues. The CDR3 bases are TGTGCCAGCAGCTTAACGTATCAGGGTGAGCAGTTCTTC. As protein: CASSLTYQGEQFF.

The CDR3 protein is CAAGTSGGGSYNEQFF. CDR3 in DNA: TGTGCCGCAGGGACTAGCGGGGGGGGCTCCTACAATGAGCAGTTCTTC. This chain connects TRBV10-3 to TRBJ2-1; TRBD2 matches 16 bases. Germline CDR1 reads ENHRY; CDR2 reads SYGVKD. V was pared by 11 bases and J by 0 bases, with 4 bases of the junction left unmatched. The CDR3 has 16 amino acids.

The rearrangement uses TRBV11-2 and TRBJ2-7; TRBD1 matches 9 bases. Per the germline V gene, CDR1 is SGHAT and CDR2 is FQNNGV. Losses at the gene ends were 2 bases for V and 1 base for J; bases not matched to a gene: 9. The CDR3 has 17 amino acids. This CDR3 is CASSLSRGGTGSYEQYF. CDR3 coding DNA: TGTGCCAGCAGCTTATCAAGGGGGGGGACAGGGTCCTACGAGCAGTACTTC.

This sequence joins TRBV5-1 and TRBJ2-7; possible D gene TRBD1, 6 bases. CDR3 length equals 16 residues. In germline, CDR1 is SGHRS, CDR2 YFSETQ. Trimming shortened V by 2 bases and J by 5 bases, and 20 bases separated the two germline ends. The CDR3 spells CASSFLLGALVHEQYF. The CDR3 nucleotides read TGCGCCAGCAGCTTCCTCTTGGGGGCATTAGTCCACGAGCAGTACTTC.

The rearrangement links TRBV28 to TRBJ2-2; D gene unclear. Germline V gene sequence: CDR1 MDHEN, CDR2 SYDVKM. This CDR3 has 12 residues. Trimming removed 7 bases from V and 7 bases from J, with 10 bases in between. CDR3 protein: CASMPPVGELFF. The CDR3 DNA reads as TGTGCCAGCATGCCCCCGGTCGGGGAGCTGTTTTTT. Combining the CDR3 with reference TRBV28 and TRBJ2-2 gives the whole variable domain DVKVTQSSRYLVKRTGEKVFLECVQDMDHENMFWYRQDPGLGLRLIYFSYDVKMKEKGDIPEGYSVSREKKERFSLILESASTNQTSMYLCASMPPVGELFFGEGSRLTVL.

The chain employs TRBV6-5 and TRBJ1-5; TRBD1 is a possible D gene (6 bases). Trimming stripped 8 bases from V and 1 base from J, with 15 bases between. This CDR3 comprises 15 residues. Germline-derived CDR1 and CDR2 are MNHEY and SVGAGI. The chain's CDR3 is CASRRGAASNQPQHF. The DNA of the CDR3 is TGTGCCAGCCGGCGGGGGGCGGCCAGCAATCAGCCCCAGCATTTT.

V is TRBV4-1 and J is TRBJ1-5; D gene ambiguous. Trimming removed 0 bases at V and 0 bases at J, with 9 bases between. There are 16 residues in the CDR3. CDR1 is MGHRA, CDR2 YSYEKL, per germline. This CDR3 reads CASSQESFYSNQPQHF. CDR3 nucleotides: TGCGCCAGCAGCCAAGAATCCTTCTATAGCAATCAGCCCCAGCATTTT.

This CDR3 reads CASSPTGARTNSPLHF. The CDR3 DNA is TGCGCCAGCAGCCCGACGGGCGCCAGGACAAATTCACCCCTCCACTTT. The chain employs TRBV5-1 and TRBJ1-6; a possible D gene is TRBD1 (5 bases). V was pared by 4 bases and J by 7 bases, with 18 bases between. CDR1 is SGHRS, CDR2 YFSETQ, per germline. This CDR3 is 16 amino acids long.